The entry below describes one T cell receptor (beta chain). The data originate from a study of T cells and copy number aberrations in small-cell lung cancer. Limited-stage small-cell lung cancer patients underwent surgery between the late 2000s and the early 2020s. Donors were all either smokers or heavy second-hand smokers. Adjacent normal lung was taken at least 2 cm from tumor. TCRdb's table, derived via immunoSEQ multiplex PCR, lists solely in-frame clones and lacks some. The table lists more than 9,500 clones, about three quarters of them singletons. The specimen was normal tissue next to the tumor. The clonotype was recovered from a man in his sixties with small cell lung cancer.

The CDR3 DNA reads TGTGCCAGCCAGACAGGGGTTTCCGGGGAGCTGTTTTTT. It yields the protein CASQTGVSGELFF. V usage is TRBV7-9 and J usage is TRBJ2-2, with TRBD1 matching over 8 bases. This CDR3 comprises 13 residues. Unmatched junction bases numbered 5, after V lost 8 bases and J lost 6 bases. Germline V gene lookup returns CDR1 SEHNR and CDR2 FQNEAQ (reference sequence).